The present T cell receptor beta chain was sequenced within a study of shared clonotypes between healthy human individuals. Germline CDR1 is SGHRS and CDR2 is YFSETQ. The CDR3 runs to 16 residues. Trimming cost V 5 bases and J 6 bases; bases outside gene matches: 11. The protocol was immunoSEQ multiplex PCR, while the TCRdb copy is restricted to in-frame clones and leaves out a portion. The table records about 1.5 million clones, 95% to 99% of them present only once. This clonotype originated in a young man in good health. The J gene is TRBJ2-1, the V gene TRBV5-1, with TRBD2 matching 10 bases. The sequenced material came from naive CD4+ T cells sorted from blood. Documented subset: CD45RA+ positively selected. The CDR3 nucleotides are TGCGCCAGCAGTCCTCTGAGCGGGAGGGCTTTCAATGAGCAGTTCTTC. As protein: CASSPLSGRAFNEQFF. Together with reference TRBV5-1 and TRBJ2-1, the CDR3 gives the full variable domain: KAGVTQTPRYLIKTRGQQVTLSCSPISGHRSVSWYQQTPGQGLQFLFEYFSETQRNKGNFPGRFSGRQFSNSRSEMNVSTLELGDSALYLCASSPLSGRAFNEQFFGPGTRLTVL.